What follows are 26 T cell receptor beta chains derived from one specimen sequenced in a study of Graves' ophthalmopathy and Graves' hyperthyroidism. Amplified TCR beta CDR3 regions were obtained using RNA transcripts as template. A first-round RT-PCR used HTBI primers, followed by a second-round multiplex PCR. TCRdb called the multiplex PCR reads again in MiXCR, with one record for every CDR3 protein. The repertoire holds over a million distinct CDR3 sequences, less than 45% seen once, with 11% in the top ten. The sequenced material came from peripheral blood or thyroid tissue (not recorded which). These receptors all come from an adult man with Graves' hyperthyroidism.

This rearrangement joins TRBV10-3 to TRBJ2-5; D call uncertain. Germline lookup yields CDR1 ENHRY and CDR2 SYGVKD. The V gene lost 8 bases and the J gene lost 5 bases, with 12 bases spanning the gap. The CDR3 contains 12 residues. CDR3 protein: CAIRNTGETQYF. The CDR3 DNA is TGTGCCATCCGGAACACCGGGGAGACCCAGTACTTC.

This clonotype was detected many times. V gene TRBV7-9 combines with J gene TRBJ1-2, with D possibly TRBD1 on 5 matching bases. The germline gives CDR1 SEHNR, CDR2 FQNEAQ (reference sequence). The CDR3 is made up of 15 amino acids. The V end lost 5 bases, the J end lost 1 base, and 14 bases lay between the germline ends. This CDR3 is CASSPPGTRNYGYTF. CDR3 nucleotide sequence: TGTGCCAGCAGCCCCCCAGGGACGCGTAACTATGGCTACACCTTC.

This clonotype was picked up a small number of times. The gene calls are TRBV15 and TRBJ1-4; D gene unclear. Trimming took off 1 base at V and 6 bases at J, with 3 bases between the two ends. CDR3 length: 12 residues. Germline loops: CDR1 LNHNV, CDR2 YYDKDF (reference sequence). As DNA, the CDR3 is TGTGCCACCAGCAGAGGTTATGAAAAACTGTTTTTT. This translates into CATSRGYEKLFF.

There are a few counts of this clonotype. This chain links TRBV9 with TRBJ1-2, with D maybe TRBD1 (5 bases). CDR1 and CDR2 (germline): SGDLS, YYNGEE. CDR3 length: 14 amino acids. V lost 4 bases and J lost 7, with 17 bases in between. The CDR3: CASSQEKGTGGYTF. CDR3 DNA sequence: TGTGCCAGCAGCCAAGAGAAGGGGACTGGTGGCTACACCTTC.

There are many counts of this clonotype. The chain employs TRBV5-1 and TRBJ1-3; D not resolved. The CDR3 length is 15 residues. Trimming pared 4 bases from V and 0 bases from J, leaving 11 bases between. CDR1 SGHRS and CDR2 YFSETQ come from the germline V gene. CDR3: CASSPLGNSGNTIYF. Here the CDR3 DNA reads TGCGCCAGCAGCCCCCTGGGGAACTCTGGAAACACCATATATTTT.

This chain links TRBV5-8 with TRBJ1-5, with D perhaps TRBD1 (6 bases). There are 17 residues in the CDR3. CDR1 and CDR2 (germline): SGHTS, YDEGEE. V was clipped by 3 bases and J by 1 base, with 17 bases between them. The CDR3 coding sequence is TGTGCCAGCAGCTCATCGGGACACCCGGGCAGCAATCAGCCCCAGCATTTT. It specifies CASSSSGHPGSNQPQHF.

This clonotype was seen repeatedly, ten times or more. The chain has TRBV20-1 and TRBJ1-5; D remains ambiguous. The CDR3 has 12 amino acids. Trimming cost V 3 bases and J 10 bases, with 13 bases left between them. Germline V lookup: CDR1 DFQATT, CDR2 SNEGSKA (reference sequence). The CDR3 DNA sequence: TGCAGTGCTAGTAGACGCCCGAGTCCCCAGCATTTT. Amino acid sequence: CSASRRPSPQHF.

Many counts were recorded for this clonotype. The chain joins TRBV11-2 to TRBJ2-5; D not certain. V was cut by 4 bases and J by 2 bases, with 5 bases left in between. The CDR3 runs 12 residues. The germline gives CDR1 SGHAT, CDR2 FQNNGV. CDR3 sequence reads: CASSSEQETQYF. CDR3 DNA sequence: TGTGCCAGCAGCTCGGAACAAGAGACCCAGTACTTC.

This clonotype came up a few times. V usage is TRBV10-3 and J usage is TRBJ1-5; a possible D gene is TRBD1 (6 bases). Trimming stripped 3 bases from V and 8 bases from J, with 14 bases between. Germline CDR1 is ENHRY and CDR2 is SYGVKD. This CDR3 spans 14 amino acids. This CDR3 reads CAISERGGSKPQHF. DNA of the CDR3: TGTGCCATCAGTGAAAGGGGGGGAAGCAAGCCCCAGCATTTT.

This chain links TRBV20-1 with TRBJ1-2; D perhaps matches TRBD1 (6 bases). Deletions cut 6 bases from V and 0 bases from J, with 20 bases between. The germline gives CDR1 DFQATT, CDR2 SNEGSKA (reference sequence). The CDR3 is made up of 16 amino acids. CDR3 sequence: CSAAFKGGGPNYGYTF. CDR3 bases: TGCAGTGCCGCATTCAAAGGGGGTGGGCCTAACTATGGCTACACCTTC.

This clonotype was detected a few times. V gene TRBV5-1 combines with J gene TRBJ2-7; a weak D match, TRBD2 (6 bases). Germline CDR1 reads SGHRS; CDR2 reads YFSETQ. Trimming left V 3 bases short and J 2 bases short, with 15 bases between. The CDR3 sequence is 15 residues long. CDR3 protein: CASSSAAGPPYEQYF. CDR3 DNA: TGCGCCAGCAGCTCCGCAGCGGGTCCCCCCTACGAGCAGTACTTC. Using reference TRBV5-1 and TRBJ2-7 for the parts outside the CDR3, the full variable domain is KAGVTQTPRYLIKTRGQQVTLSCSPISGHRSVSWYQQTPGQGLQFLFEYFSETQRNKGNFPGRFSGRQFSNSRSEMNVSTLELGDSALYLCASSSAAGPPYEQYFGPGTRLTVT.

The chain recombines TRBV10-3 with TRBJ1-1; D call uncertain. This CDR3 has 13 amino acids. V was clipped by 0 bases and J by 7 bases, with 9 bases between them. Germline V lookup: CDR1 ENHRY, CDR2 SYGVKD. The CDR3 is CAISESSGNEAFF. CDR3 DNA sequence: TGTGCCATCAGTGAGTCTAGCGGGAATGAAGCTTTCTTT.

As for this clonotype: Without the conserved terminal phenylalanine or tryptophan, this CDR3 likely stems from a read error. The rearrangement uses TRBV10-1 and TRBJ1-1, with TRBD1 as a possible D gene (5 bases). The V end was cut by 7 bases, the J end by 0 bases, with 12 bases between. This CDR3 comprises 14 residues. CDR1 is WNHNN and CDR2 is SYGVQD in the germline V gene (reference sequence). The CDR3 sequence: CASTPGRLNTEAFL. The CDR3 DNA is TGCGCCAGCACCCCGGGACGCCTGAACACTGAAGCTTTCCTT.

This clonotype has a single count. Just one base apart from a much larger clone, this may be a read error. The chain uses TRBV20-1 and TRBJ1-1; maybe TRBD1 (6 bases). This CDR3 is built from 16 residues. V gave up 0 bases and J gave up 0 bases, with 14 bases separating them. Per the germline V gene, CDR1 is DFQATT and CDR2 is SNEGSKA (reference sequence). The chain's CDR3 is CSARDSGAGMNTEAFF. The CDR3, as DNA: TGCAGTGCTAGAGATTCGGGGGCAGGGATGAACACTGAAGCTTTCTTT.

Regarding this clonotype: Germline and junction disagree at one end, which may indicate a read error. The V and J genes are TRBV10-2 and TRBJ1-2, with 8 bases identical to TRBD1. The germline V gene encodes CDR1 WSHSY and CDR2 SAAADI. The CDR3 length is 15 residues. As DNA, the CDR3 is TGTGCCAGCAGAAGAACAGGGACAGGACACTATGGCTACACCTTC. Amino acids: CASRRTGTGHYGYTF.

This chain connects TRBV7-2 to TRBJ2-5; TRBD1 matches at 8 bases. The CDR3 extends over 15 amino acids. With 5 bases clipped from V and 7 bases from J, the junction kept 12 bases outside the gene matches. CDR1 is SGHTA and CDR2 is FQGNSA in the germline V gene. The CDR3 is CASSLLGQGLMTQYF. DNA of the CDR3: TGTGCCAGCAGCCTCCTCGGACAGGGACTGATGACCCAGTACTTC.

The V and J genes are TRBV20-1 and TRBJ2-7; D is perhaps TRBD1 (6 bases). Germline V CDR1 and CDR2: DFQATT, SNEGSKA (reference sequence). CDR3 length: 14 residues. V was shortened by 0 bases and J by 1 base, with 10 bases between the two germline ends. The chain's CDR3 is CSARDPDRSYEQYF. The CDR3 DNA follows: TGCAGTGCTAGAGACCCGGACAGATCCTACGAGCAGTACTTC.

Concerning this clonotype: A much larger clone lies a single base off, so this may be a read error. This chain links TRBV5-1 with TRBJ2-5, with 9 bases fitting TRBD1. This CDR3 contains 15 residues. Looked up from germline, CDR1 is SGHRS and CDR2 is YFSETQ. The CDR3 nucleotides read TGCGCCAGCAGCTTGGGGACAGGGGAGTTCGAGACCCGGTACTTC. Residues: CASSLGTGEFETRYF. The entire variable domain, with the rest obtained from reference TRBV5-1 and TRBJ2-5, is as follows: KAGVTQTPRYLIKTRGQQVTLSCSPISGHRSVSWYQQTPGQGLQFLFEYFSETQRNKGNFPGRFSGRQFSNSRSEMNVSTLELGDSALYLCASSLGTGEFETRYFGPGTRLLVL.

This clonotype was observed at least ten times. V is TRBV6-1 and J is TRBJ1-5; no definite D call. V was trimmed by 2 bases and J by 2 bases, leaving 16 bases between them. The CDR3 has 17 residues. Germline assignment: CDR1 MNHNS and CDR2 SASEGT. DNA for the CDR3: TGTGCCAGCAGTGAAACTAAGAGGGCCTCCCGCAATCAGCCCCAGCATTTT. Translation gives CASSETKRASRNQPQHF.

The chain recombines TRBV5-1 with TRBJ1-1, with D hard to call. Germline lookup yields CDR1 SGHRS and CDR2 YFSETQ. Trimming pared 4 bases from V and 1 base from J, leaving 17 bases between. The length of the CDR3 is 16 residues. CDR3 sequence reads: CASSLERATTNTEAFF. CDR3 coding DNA: TGCGCCAGCAGCCTGGAAAGGGCAACAACGAACACTGAAGCTTTCTTT.

This clonotype was seen repeatedly, ten times or more. The chain links TRBV5-6 to TRBJ1-5; tentatively, D is TRBD1 (5 bases). Trimming took off 4 bases at V and 0 bases at J, with 11 bases between the two ends. Germline V gene sequence: CDR1 SGHDT, CDR2 YYEEEE. This CDR3 is built from 15 residues. In nucleotides, the CDR3 is TGTGCCAGCAGCCCGGGACCGGCTAGCAATCAGCCCCAGCATTTT. It is translated as CASSPGPASNQPQHF.

CDR3 coding DNA: TGTGCCAGTAGTCTCAGCGCGTCCTACAATGAGCAGTTCTTC. Protein sequence: CASSLSASYNEQFF. This chain uses TRBV2 with TRBJ2-1; D unclear. CDR3 length: 14 residues. Per the germline V gene, CDR1 is SNHLY and CDR2 is FYNNEI. V gave up 9 bases and J gave up 1 base, with 13 bases separating them.

This chain uses TRBV5-6 with TRBJ1-3; D ambiguous. Trimming removed 4 bases from V and 0 bases from J, with 8 bases in between. The germline V gene has CDR1 SGHDT and CDR2 YYEEEE. This CDR3 is 14 amino acids long. This chain's CDR3 is CASSQIVSGNTIYF. The CDR3 DNA follows: TGTGCCAGCAGCCAAATAGTCTCTGGAAACACCATATATTTT.

In this sample, this clonotype turned up a few times. The chain employs TRBV7-9 and TRBJ2-5; the D gene is possibly TRBD1 (6 bases). The CDR3 sequence is 13 residues long. Trimming stripped 5 bases from V and 4 bases from J, with 11 bases between. Germline V gene data show CDR1 as SEHNR and CDR2 as FQNEAQ (reference sequence). CDR3 amino acids: CASSQLGGETQYF. The CDR3 region has the DNA TGTGCCAGCAGCCAATTAGGGGGAGAGACCCAGTACTTC.

A remark on this clonotype: A read error may be the cause here, since a much bigger clone is one base away. DNA of the CDR3: TGCAGTGCTAGCCAAAGCGGGGGAAAGACCCAGTACTTC. Its translation is CSASQSGGKTQYF. The rearrangement uses TRBV20-1 and TRBJ2-5; 8 nucleotides agree with TRBD2. In germline, CDR1 is DFQATT, CDR2 SNEGSKA (reference sequence). With 3 bases clipped from V and 6 bases from J, the junction kept 6 bases outside the gene matches. The CDR3 sequence is 13 residues long.

This chain links TRBV10-3 with TRBJ2-5; 7 positions match TRBD2. Trimming at V came to 0 bases and at J to 11 bases, leaving 18 bases not matched to a gene. Germline V gene data show CDR1 as ENHRY and CDR2 as SYGVKD. This CDR3 has 17 residues. The CDR3 DNA reads as TGTGCCATCAGTGAGTCGGCTCGTGGGAGGGCTGCACTCAAGCAGTACTTC. This sequence encodes CAISESARGRAALKQYF.